These 8 T cell receptor beta chains came from one sample sequenced in a study of neurological immune-mediated disorders. Time point here: longitudinal time-point 2. MiXCR was run by TCRdb on the 5' RACE reads, yielding one entry per CDR3 protein. Found here are 70,000 to 90,000 distinct CDR3 sequences, about 5.6% of them singletons; the top ten hold approximately 7.9%. The sequencing input was PBMCs. The receptors stem from a woman in her sixties or seventies with multiple sclerosis.

The table lists this clonotype with many counts. The chain links TRBV12-3 or TRBV12-4 to TRBJ2-2; a possible D gene is TRBD1 (6 bases). The germline V and J ends were trimmed by 5 bases and 5 bases, with 12 bases remaining between them. This CDR3 is built from 14 residues. CDR3 DNA: TGTGCCAGCAGTCCCGGGACACGAACCGGGGAGCTGTTTTTT. Translating it yields CASSPGTRTGELFF.

This clonotype was observed at least ten times. The CDR3: CATSREAGITDTQYF. DNA of the CDR3: TGTGCCACCAGCAGAGAGGCGGGGATCACAGATACGCAGTATTTT. This chain links TRBV15 with TRBJ2-3; D might be TRBD2 (6 bases). The CDR3 is made up of 15 amino acids. V shed 0 bases and J shed 2 bases, with 9 bases lying between them. Looked up from germline, CDR1 is LNHNV and CDR2 is YYDKDF (reference sequence).

The sample holds many counts of this clonotype. The rearrangement uses TRBV7-2 and TRBJ2-1; 11 bases match TRBD1. The CDR3 consists of 17 residues. V lost 5 bases, J lost 4 bases, and 10 bases stayed unmatched. Germline values: CDR1 SGHTA, CDR2 FQGNSA. The DNA of the CDR3 is TGTGCCAGCAGCCCAGGTTGGGGACAGGGGGGTTACAATGAGCAGTTCTTC. Amino acids: CASSPGWGQGGYNEQFF.

This clonotype showed up many times. V gene TRBV20-1 combines with J gene TRBJ1-2; 8 bases agree with TRBD1. The germline V gene encodes CDR1 DFQATT and CDR2 SNEGSKA (reference sequence). CDR3 length equals 13 residues. V trimming: 4 bases; J trimming: 8 bases; junction bases outside the gene matches: 9. The CDR3 DNA is TGCAGTGCTACCCTCCGGACAGGGAGAGGCTACACCTTC. Its protein is CSATLRTGRGYTF.

In this sample, this clonotype turned up many times. The CDR3 here is CSASWDSTGELFF. The CDR3 DNA reads TGCAGTGCTAGTTGGGACAGCACCGGGGAGCTGTTTTTT. This chain links TRBV20-1 with TRBJ2-2; 7 bases map to TRBD1. Per germline, CDR1 DFQATT and CDR2 SNEGSKA (reference sequence). The CDR3 extends over 13 amino acids. V trimming: 3 bases; J trimming: 4 bases; junction bases outside the gene matches: 2.

This clonotype was picked up many times. This chain uses TRBV6-5 with TRBJ1-1; no firm D call. The germline V gene encodes CDR1 MNHEY and CDR2 SVGAGI. This CDR3 has 14 amino acids. V dropped 7 bases and J dropped 0 bases, with 12 bases sitting between them. Here the CDR3 reads CASKEGRVNTEAFF. DNA of the CDR3: TGTGCCAGCAAAGAGGGTAGGGTGAACACTGAAGCTTTCTTT.

CDR3 in amino acids: CSAPRTGGSSYEQYF. The CDR3 bases are TGCAGTGCGCCTCGGACAGGGGGCTCATCCTACGAGCAGTACTTC. This rearrangement joins TRBV20-1 to TRBJ2-7; 11 bases fit TRBD1. This CDR3 region has 15 residues. The germline gives CDR1 DFQATT, CDR2 SNEGSKA (reference sequence). Germline trimming cut 6 bases from V and 1 base from J; bases unmatched to any gene: 8.

This clonotype was detected ten times or more. The chain is built from TRBV29-1 and TRBJ1-1; TRBD1 matches 10 bases. CDR3 length equals 14 residues. CDR1 and CDR2 (germline): SQVTM, ANQGSEA. After removal of 5 bases from V and 0 bases from J, the junction contained 3 bases not matched to a gene. CDR3 coding DNA: TGCAGCGTTTGGGACAGGGGAATGAACACTGAAGCTTTCTTT. This codes for CSVWDRGMNTEAFF.